The rows below give T cell receptor beta chains drawn from one sample of a study of blood T cell repertoires in COVID-19. Libraries were prepared by immunoSEQ multiplex PCR; TCRdb keeps only in-frame clonotypes and omits some of them. The data contain a few hundred thousand clones, around 89% of them singletons. Sequenced input: PBMCs or T cells enriched from blood (not recorded which). The receptors derive from a woman under 30 who had recovered from COVID-19. Both conserved end residues are part of each CDR3. A D gene is named only where the DNA matches it firmly. Expanded clones get a size class; other rows say once, few or many, or leave the size out.

D: NA; J: TRBJ2-1; V: TRBV27; size: once; DNA: TGTGCCAGCAAAGGGGCGGGGGCCCTTGGTGAGCAGTTCTTC; CDR3: CASKGAGALGEQFF
D: TRBD1; J: TRBJ1-3; V: TRBV7-2; size: NA; DNA: TGTGCCAGCAGCTTAGGCCAGGGGGCGGGAAACACCATATATTTT; CDR3: CASSLGQGAGNTIYF
D: TRBD1; J: TRBJ1-3; V: TRBV19; size: NA; DNA: TGTGCCAGCCAAGGGACAGCCTACTCTGGAAACACCATATATTTT; CDR3: CASQGTAYSGNTIYF
D: NA; J: TRBJ2-7; V: TRBV27; size: NA; DNA: TGTGCCAGCAGTTTGGCAGGGGGGTCCCTCTACGAGCAGTACTTC; CDR3: CASSLAGGSLYEQYF
D: NA; J: TRBJ1-4; V: TRBV30; size: NA; DNA: TGTGCCTGCAGGTCGGAGCGGGAAAAACTGTTTTTT; CDR3: CACRSEREKLFF
D: TRBD2; J: TRBJ2-3; V: TRBV6-2/TRBV6-3; size: NA; DNA: TGTGCCAGCAGTTACTGGCGGGGGGGGTCTGATACGCAGTATTTT; CDR3: CASSYWRGGSDTQYF
D: TRBD1; J: TRBJ2-7; V: TRBV4-1; size: NA; DNA: TGCGCCAGCAGCCAAGAAAGGGCTGGACAGGGCGCCTACGAGCAGTACTTC; CDR3: CASSQERAGQGAYEQYF
D: NA; J: TRBJ2-7; V: TRBV5-5; size: NA; DNA: TGTGCCAGCAGTCTGGAGCTCTACGAGCAGTACTTC; CDR3: CASSLELYEQYF
D: TRBD1; J: TRBJ2-7; V: TRBV5-1; size: NA; DNA: TGCGCCAGCAGCTTGGGGGACAGGGGAGTGTACGAGCAGTACTTC; CDR3: CASSLGDRGVYEQYF
D: TRBD2; J: TRBJ2-2; V: TRBV28; size: NA; DNA: TGTGCCAGCTTAACCAGGCTAAAGCGGGGAGCTGACCCGGCGACCGGGGAGCTGTTTTTT; CDR3: CASLTRLKRGADPATGELFF
D: NA; J: TRBJ1-6; V: TRBV18; size: NA; DNA: TGTGCCAGCTCACCGAGCGGTTTGTTGGACAGCACTTCACCCCTCCACTTT; CDR3: CASSPSGLLDSTSPLHF
D: TRBD1; J: TRBJ2-4; V: TRBV2; size: NA; DNA: TGTGCCAGCAACGCTGACCAGGGGGTAGGAGCCAAAAACATTCAGTACTTC; CDR3: CASNADQGVGAKNIQYF
D: NA; J: TRBJ1-5; V: TRBV27; size: NA; DNA: TGTGCCAGCACCCCGAATCAGCCCCAGCATTTT; CDR3: CASTPNQPQHF
D: TRBD1; J: TRBJ1-4; V: TRBV5-1; size: NA; DNA: TGCGCCAGCAGCCCGGGGACAGGCGGTGGGGGGAATGAAAAACTGTTTTTT; CDR3: CASSPGTGGGGNEKLFF
D: TRBD1; J: TRBJ2-7; V: TRBV13; size: once; DNA: TGTGCCAGCAGCTTAGGGACAGGGAGTAACTACGAGCAGTACTTC; CDR3: CASSLGTGSNYEQYF
D: TRBD1; J: TRBJ2-5; V: TRBV4-1; size: NA; DNA: TGCGCCAGCAGCCAAGGATGGTGGGGACAGGGCGGGGAGACCCAGTACTTC; CDR3: CASSQGWWGQGGETQYF
D: TRBD1; J: TRBJ1-5; V: TRBV28; size: few; DNA: TGTGCCAGCAGTTTACGAGCGGGGCAGGGGGCTCAGCCCCAGCATTTT; CDR3: CASSLRAGQGAQPQHF
D: NA; J: TRBJ1-4; V: TRBV2; size: NA; DNA: TGTGCCAGCAGTGAAGGGCCCCAGGCCATCCGCGATAATGAAAAACTGTTTTTT; CDR3: CASSEGPQAIRDNEKLFF
D: NA; J: TRBJ2-3; V: TRBV15; size: NA; DNA: TGTGCCACCAGCAGAGATCCAGGGCCGTACACAGATACGCAGTATTTT; CDR3: CATSRDPGPYTDTQYF
D: TRBD1; J: TRBJ1-3; V: TRBV19; size: NA; DNA: TGTGCCAGTAGTCCTCCGGACAGGGGATCTGGAAACACCATATATTTT; CDR3: CASSPPDRGSGNTIYF
D: NA; J: TRBJ2-1; V: TRBV19; size: NA; DNA: TGTGCCAGTAGGGGGAGTGAGCAGTTCTTC; CDR3: CASRGSEQFF
D: TRBD1; J: TRBJ1-1; V: TRBV5-1; size: NA; DNA: TGCGCCAGCAGCTGGGGGGACAGGGGGATCGAAAGGAACACTGAAGCTTTCTTT; CDR3: CASSWGDRGIERNTEAFF
D: TRBD1; J: TRBJ1-2; V: TRBV9; size: NA; DNA: TGTGCCAGCAGCGCCGCTGACAGGGCGGGTGGCTACACCTTC; CDR3: CASSAADRAGGYTF
D: TRBD2; J: TRBJ2-5; V: TRBV7-2; size: NA; DNA: TGTGCCAGCAGCTTCTCTGGACTAGCGGGGGTCCAAGAGACCCAGTACTTC; CDR3: CASSFSGLAGVQETQYF
D: TRBD1; J: TRBJ1-2; V: TRBV6-5; size: NA; DNA: TGTGCCAGCAGCCCGGGACAGGGCAGCTATGGCTACACCTTC; CDR3: CASSPGQGSYGYTF
D: TRBD1; J: TRBJ2-5; V: TRBV5-1; size: NA; DNA: TGCGCCAGCAGCGATCCGACAGGGGAGGAGACCCAGTACTTC; CDR3: CASSDPTGEETQYF
D: NA; J: TRBJ2-7; V: TRBV5-5; size: NA; DNA: TGTGCCAGCAGCTTGGCATCCGGTCCCATATACGAGCAGTACTTC; CDR3: CASSLASGPIYEQYF
D: TRBD1; J: TRBJ2-2; V: TRBV5-6; size: NA; DNA: TGTGCCAGCAGCTCCACAGGGGGCCGGGGCACCGGGGAGCTGTTTTTT; CDR3: CASSSTGGRGTGELFF
D: TRBD2; J: TRBJ2-3; V: TRBV29-1; size: NA; DNA: TGCAGCGGGCGGCGGGAGGGAACGCAGTATTTT; CDR3: CSGRREGTQYF
D: NA; J: TRBJ1-1; V: TRBV5-3; size: NA; DNA: TGTGCCGTGGTCCACCTCCCAGACACTGAAGCTTTCTTT; CDR3: CAVVHLPDTEAFF
D: TRBD2; J: TRBJ2-1; V: TRBV6-5; size: once; DNA: TGTGCCAGCAGGCCCCTAGCGGGGGGATACAATGAGCAGTTCTTC; CDR3: CASRPLAGGYNEQFF
D: NA; J: TRBJ1-2; V: TRBV2; size: NA; DNA: TGTGCCAGCACAGGAGGTGGCTACACCTTC; CDR3: CASTGGGYTF
D: NA; J: TRBJ1-6; V: TRBV15; size: NA; DNA: TGTGCCACCAGCAGAGTTCGAGGTCTCTCCTATAATTCACCCCTCCACTTT; CDR3: CATSRVRGLSYNSPLHF
D: TRBD2; J: TRBJ2-1; V: TRBV5-1; size: NA; DNA: TGCGCCAGCAGCTTTGGGGCGGGGGGCCCTATTGGGGAGCAGTTCTTC; CDR3: CASSFGAGGPIGEQFF
D: NA; J: TRBJ1-1; V: TRBV28; size: once; DNA: TGTGCCAGCAGTTTACCAGGAGGGCAAGGCACTGAAGCTTTCTTT; CDR3: CASSLPGGQGTEAFF
D: TRBD1; J: TRBJ2-3; V: TRBV5-1; size: NA; DNA: TGCGCCAGCAGCCCACGGGACAGGGACACAGATACGCAGTATTTT; CDR3: CASSPRDRDTDTQYF
D: NA; J: TRBJ1-6; V: TRBV27; size: NA; DNA: TGTGCCAGCACCCTAAACGAGTTTTCACCCCTCCACTTT; CDR3: CASTLNEFSPLHF
D: NA; J: TRBJ1-1; V: TRBV27; size: NA; DNA: TGTGCCAGCAGTGCCCTCGGGGAAGCTTTCTTT; CDR3: CASSALGEAFF
D: NA; J: TRBJ1-1; V: TRBV5-1; size: NA; DNA: TGCGCCAGCAGCCTGGCGTCAGGGAACACTGAAGCTTTCTTT; CDR3: CASSLASGNTEAFF
D: TRBD2; J: TRBJ2-1; V: TRBV10-3; size: NA; DNA: TGTGCCATCACCCAAAATGCGTCTAGCGGGGGGGCACAAGAGCAGTTCTTC; CDR3: CAITQNASSGGAQEQFF
D: NA; J: TRBJ2-1; V: TRBV6-5; size: NA; DNA: TGTGCCAGCAGTTACATCCAGGGCAACAATGAGCAGTTCTTC; CDR3: CASSYIQGNNEQFF
D: NA; J: TRBJ2-7; V: TRBV27; size: NA; DNA: TGTGCCAGCAGCCAGTCTGGCGAGGGGGACGAGCAGTACTTC; CDR3: CASSQSGEGDEQYF
D: TRBD1; J: TRBJ1-1; V: TRBV30; size: NA; DNA: TGTGCCTGGAGTGTATCCAGGGGGCTTACTGAAGCTTTCTTT; CDR3: CAWSVSRGLTEAFF
D: NA; J: TRBJ1-2; V: TRBV24-1; size: NA; DNA: TGTGCCACCAGTGATCCTAATTACGGTTATGGCTACACCTTC; CDR3: CATSDPNYGYGYTF
D: TRBD1; J: TRBJ2-2; V: TRBV7-6; size: once; DNA: TGTGCCAGCAGCCATCCTACAGGGGGAGGAAGCACCGGGGAGCTGTTTTTT; CDR3: CASSHPTGGGSTGELFF
D: NA; J: TRBJ2-3; V: TRBV18; size: NA; DNA: TGTGCCAGCTCACCACCTGCGGATACGCAGTATTTT; CDR3: CASSPPADTQYF
D: TRBD1; J: TRBJ2-7; V: TRBV2; size: few; DNA: TGTGCCAGCAGTGCGCAGGGGGCGTCCTACGAGCAGTACTTC; CDR3: CASSAQGASYEQYF
D: NA; J: TRBJ1-2; V: TRBV12-3/TRBV12-4; size: NA; DNA: TGTGCCAGCAGTTTAGCGGGCAGTTATGGCTACACCTTC; CDR3: CASSLAGSYGYTF